This T cell receptor beta chain was identified during a study of cytomegalovirus exposure and HLA in healthy donors. CDR1 and CDR2 from the germline V gene are MDHEN and SYDVKM. After removal of 7 bases from V and 4 bases from J, the junction contained 7 bases not matched to a gene. The CDR3 sequence is 15 residues long. Primers: 60 Vbeta forward and 13 Jbeta reverse. TCRdb's copy holds only in-frame clones and misses some; the assay was immunoSEQ multiplex PCR. The profile shows some 170,000 clones, 60% to 80% of them singletons. The J gene is TRBJ1-3, the V gene TRBV28; 10 bases agree with TRBD1. This TCR derives from a man aged 35 to 55 in good health and CMV-seropositive. The sample was PBMCs. For the CDR3, the DNA is TGTGCCAGCACTGAAGGGACAGGGGTCGGAAACACCATATATTTT. Translated: CASTEGTGVGNTIYF.